A selection of T cell receptor beta chains follows, all from one sample in a study of T cell repertoires in cytomegalovirus infection. TCRdb re-analysed the reads in MiXCR, keeping a single row per CDR3 protein. This sample yields 270,000 or so distinct CDR3 sequences, of which about 15% are seen a single time; roughly 50% belongs to the top ten. Sequencing input: CD8+ T cells from PBMCs. These receptors originate from a human donor in good health (CMV status not recorded). Some clones in this sample may be carry-over from other donors' samples. Each CDR3 is given with its conserved first and last residue.

V gene: TRBV6-2/TRBV6-3; J gene: TRBJ1-5; CDR3 protein: CASSYLAPGISNQPQHF
V gene: TRBV7-9; J gene: TRBJ1-1; CDR3 protein: CASSLDREAFF
V gene: TRBV2; J gene: TRBJ2-1; CDR3 protein: CASSTKFDDEQFF
V gene: TRBV4-1; J gene: TRBJ2-1; CDR3 protein: CASSRGLGLNEQFF
V gene: TRBV7-9; J gene: TRBJ2-1; CDR3 protein: CASSLSLAGNEQFF
V gene: TRBV14; J gene: TRBJ1-1; CDR3 protein: CASSQDGVWTEAFF
V gene: TRBV29-1; J gene: TRBJ2-2; CDR3 protein: CSVADYGELFF
V gene: TRBV9; J gene: TRBJ1-1; CDR3 protein: CASSVIQGAGTEAFF
V gene: TRBV12-3/TRBV12-4; J gene: TRBJ1-1; CDR3 protein: CASSSQRTGVGEAFF
V gene: TRBV27; J gene: TRBJ2-1; CDR3 protein: CASSHSGGAVDEQFF
V gene: TRBV7-9; J gene: TRBJ2-5; CDR3 protein: CASSFPLAGGPETQYF
V gene: TRBV29-1; J gene: TRBJ2-2; CDR3 protein: CSPGRTAGTESTGELFF
V gene: TRBV20-1; J gene: TRBJ1-5; CDR3 protein: CSAREAGVGQPQHF
V gene: TRBV7-6; J gene: TRBJ2-2; CDR3 protein: CASSLLNPNTGELFF
V gene: TRBV7-8; J gene: TRBJ2-5; CDR3 protein: CASSLFPAGTGKETQYF
V gene: TRBV11-2; J gene: TRBJ2-3; CDR3 protein: CASSGATQYF
V gene: TRBV7-4; J gene: TRBJ2-4; CDR3 protein: CASSLGTYTKNIQYF
V gene: TRBV7-2; J gene: TRBJ2-7; CDR3 protein: CASSGNEQYF
V gene: TRBV27; J gene: TRBJ2-5; CDR3 protein: CASSLRRGGTGETQYF
V gene: TRBV6-5; J gene: TRBJ1-4; CDR3 protein: CASSYSGPLTNEKLFF
V gene: TRBV29-1; J gene: TRBJ2-7; CDR3 protein: CSVGGAVSYEQYF